This T cell receptor beta chain was observed in a study of blood T cell repertoires in COVID-19. TCRdb's copy holds only in-frame clones and misses some; the assay was immunoSEQ multiplex PCR. This sample has 110,000 to 150,000 clones, with around nine tenths found just once. This CDR3 region has 11 residues. V was trimmed by 5 bases and J by 2 bases, leaving 4 bases between them. Germline V CDR1 and CDR2: SGHTA, FQGNSA. The sequence was collected from a woman aged 40-49 years with acute or convalescent COVID-19. The V gene is TRBV7-2, the J gene TRBJ2-7, with no clear D. Sequenced: peripheral blood. This CDR3 is CASSQAYEQYF. Written as DNA, the CDR3 is TGTGCCAGCAGCCAGGCCTACGAGCAGTACTTC.